The T cell receptor beta chain under discussion was sequenced for a study of blood T cell repertoires in COVID-19. Study at large: Sites across the United States, Italy and Spain contributed samples from acute and convalescent COVID-19.

Profiled with immunoSEQ multiplex PCR; TCRdb holds only in-frame clones, not every one. The sample consists of about 260,000 clones, about 87% of them appearing once. CDR1 is MNHEY and CDR2 is SMNVEV in the germline V gene (reference sequence). The CDR3 has 15 residues. Deletions cut 1 base from V and 5 bases from J, with 14 bases between. Enrolled during active infection, Seattle patients were then followed longitudinally. This receptor was identified in a woman in her 70s with COVID-19, enrolled during active disease. V gene TRBV27 combines with J gene TRBJ2-5; a weak D match, TRBD1 (5 bases). The sequenced material came from peripheral blood. CDR3 nucleotides: TGTGCCAGCAGTTTATTAGGGGTTGATGCGGAGACCCAGTACTTC. Protein sequence: CASSLLGVDAETQYF.